This TCR beta chain comes out of a study of blood T cell repertoires in COVID-19. As for the study in general: The origin of the acute and convalescent COVID-19 samples was the United States, Italy and Spain. The analysed material was cDNA or gDNA that came from T cells, B-cell-depleted T cells, or PBMCs.

Per the study methods: Reference gene primer amplification in the assay estimated nucleated cell counts. Profiled with immunoSEQ multiplex PCR; TCRdb holds only in-frame clones, not every one. D and trimming were read from the DNA, whereas the V and J calls and clone size are those reported in that table. The table records 70,000 to 95,000 clones, under 90% of them present only once. There are 14 residues in the CDR3. V was shortened by 3 bases and J by 7 bases, with 13 bases between the two germline ends. CDR1 is MDHEN, CDR2 SYDVKM, per germline. The material sequenced was peripheral blood. The chain uses TRBV28 and TRBJ2-4; tentative D call: TRBD2 (5 bases). This TCR was recovered from a middle-aged woman with active or convalescent COVID-19. CDR3 DNA sequence: TGTGCCAGCAGTTTGGGCCCGGACTTTAACATTCAGTACTTC. This sequence encodes CASSLGPDFNIQYF.